This TCR beta chain came from a study of blood T cell repertoires in COVID-19. Some clones are missing from TCRdb's copy, which holds only in-frame ones; the method was immunoSEQ multiplex PCR. The sample yields about 95,000 clones, 70% to 90% seen once. Trimming removed 7 bases at V and 4 bases at J, with 19 bases between. This CDR3 spans 15 amino acids. CDR1 is SGHRS and CDR2 is YFSETQ in the germline V gene. This TCR was sampled from a human donor in a cohort sampled during active COVID-19. The V call is TRBV5-1, the J call TRBJ2-3; a possible D gene is TRBD2 (6 bases). Sequenced sample: peripheral blood. CDR3 bases: TGCGCCAGCGGCGGGGCGACCCTAGGAGCAGATACGCAGTATTTT. Translated, it gives CASGGATLGADTQYF.